One sample yielded the 15 T cell receptor beta chains listed below, sequenced in a study of preoperative IRX-2 immunotherapy in early breast cancer (dated by TCRdb to between 2018 and 2021). The treatment or condition label corresponds to: preoperative locoregional IRX-2 cytokine immunotherapy. The library was prepared using the immunoSEQ multiplex PCR assay. As stored in TCRdb, this immuneACCESS dataset retains in-frame rearrangements with V and J assigned. A fraction of the clones does not appear; measured against another copy, unresolved V genes explain less than half of the discrepancy, and the remainder lacks a known reason. This sample has 30,000 to 35,000 clones in its table, and roughly 95% of those were observed once. In total, the top ten clones hold under 6.5% of the sample. This material was acquired from a patient treated with IRX-2 immunotherapy. The receptor source for this set is a human donor with breast cancer.

The chain carries TRBV28 and TRBJ2-7, with 9 bases lining up with TRBD1. The germline V gene has CDR1 MDHEN and CDR2 SYDVKM. The CDR3 is 15 amino acids. The J segment lost 6 bases and the V segment lost 4 bases, leaving 10 bases of the junction unmatched. CDR3 loop: CASSSTGGPSPEQYF. DNA for the CDR3: TGTGCCAGCAGTTCGACAGGGGGGCCCTCCCCCGAGCAGTACTTC.

J is TRBJ1-5 and V is TRBV6-1, with a weak D call TRBD1 (5 bases). V was trimmed by 3 bases and J by 5 bases, leaving 14 bases between them. Germline CDR1 MNHNS, CDR2 SASEGT. CDR3 length equals 15 residues. CDR3 region: CASSEPDRAYQPQHF. The CDR3 DNA is TGTGCCAGCAGTGAGCCCGACAGAGCGTATCAGCCCCAGCATTTT.

The chain uses TRBV7-9 and TRBJ2-3, with TRBD1 matching over 10 bases. CDR1 is SEHNR and CDR2 is FQNEAQ in the germline V gene (reference sequence). V dropped 5 bases and J dropped 1; count of bases not matched to a gene: 6. There are 16 residues in the CDR3. The CDR3 coding sequence is TGTGCCAGCAGCCCCCTGGGGACAGGGGGCACAGATACGCAGTATTTT. It yields the protein CASSPLGTGGTDTQYF.

V usage is TRBV10-1 and J usage is TRBJ1-1; weak D call: TRBD1 (5 bases). The CDR3 totals 13 residues. Trimming left V 6 bases short and J 7 bases short, with 15 bases between. The germline V gene encodes CDR1 WNHNN and CDR2 SYGVQD (reference sequence). The CDR3 sequence is CASRASKGLEAFF. The DNA for the CDR3 is TGCGCCAGCAGAGCCTCGAAGGGGCTTGAAGCTTTCTTT.

V is TRBV19 and J is TRBJ1-5, with 7 bases matching TRBD1. The V gene end was trimmed by 9 bases and the J gene end by 0 bases; junction bases not matched to a gene: 8. From germline, CDR1 is LNHDA and CDR2 SQIVND (reference sequence). CDR3 size: 15 residues. CDR3 bases: TGTGCCAGCACTGACGGGACAGCTAGCAATCAGCCCCAGCATTTT. Translated: CASTDGTASNQPQHF.

This clone was seen only a few times. The genes are TRBV12-2 and TRBJ1-3. TRBV12-2 is a documented pseudogene. The CDR3 has 17 residues. This chain's CDR3 is CASRLGVVPESGNTIYF. CDR3 coding DNA: TGTGCAAGTCGCTTAGGGGTGGTGCCTGAATCTGGAAACACCATATATTTT.

The genes are TRBV27 and TRBJ2-7; a weak D match, TRBD1 (7 bases). This CDR3 has 15 amino acids. Germline loops: CDR1 MNHEY, CDR2 SMNVEV (reference sequence). V lost 5 bases, J lost 3 bases, and 17 bases lay in between. The CDR3 loop is CASSADRWGVYEQYF. DNA for the CDR3: TGTGCCAGCAGTGCGGACAGGTGGGGGGTCTACGAGCAGTACTTC.

The chain joins TRBV7-9 to TRBJ1-2; D gene unclear. The CDR3 extends over 15 amino acids. CDR1 SEHNR and CDR2 FQNEAQ come from the germline V gene (reference sequence). Trimming cost V 0 bases and J 5 bases, with 13 bases left between them. CDR3 nucleotide sequence: TGTGCCAGCAGCTTAGCGACGCGGCGGCTTTATGGCTACACCTTC. Residues: CASSLATRRLYGYTF.

The table lists this clone with a count of one. The chain joins TRBV27 to TRBJ2-1, with 7 bases aligning to TRBD2. The CDR3 has 15 amino acids. The germline gives CDR1 MNHEY, CDR2 SMNVEV (reference sequence). V lost 2 bases, J lost 5 bases, and 6 bases stayed unmatched. The CDR3 nucleotides are TGTGCCAGCAGTTTAGGGAGGGCCTCTCACAATGAGCAGTTCTTC. This codes for CASSLGRASHNEQFF.

This chain uses TRBV11-1 with TRBJ2-6; TRBD1 aligns across 10 bases. After removal of 4 bases from V and 0 bases from J, the junction contained 9 bases not matched to a gene. Looked up from germline, CDR1 is SGHAT and CDR2 is FQDESV (reference sequence). This CDR3 contains 19 residues. The CDR3 region is CASSYKRQGATSGANVLTF. The CDR3 nucleotides read TGTGCCAGCAGCTACAAAAGACAGGGGGCAACCTCTGGGGCCAACGTCCTGACTTTC.

The chain uses TRBV5-1 and TRBJ2-1; D is unresolved. CDR3 length: 15 amino acids. Trimming cost V 1 base and J 6 bases, with 14 bases left between them. The V gene's germline CDR1 is SGHRS and CDR2 YFSETQ. CDR3 in amino acids: CASSLMGLGPNEQFF. DNA for the CDR3: TGCGCCAGCAGCTTGATGGGCCTTGGGCCCAATGAGCAGTTCTTC.

This sequence joins TRBV7-9 and TRBJ2-1; possible D gene TRBD1, 7 bases. Trimming removed 3 bases from V and 6 bases from J, with 18 bases in between. Germline V CDR1 and CDR2: SEHNR, FQNEAQ (reference sequence). This CDR3 contains 16 residues. The CDR3 bases are TGTGCCAGCAGCTTTGGGGGGACAGCTACTCCCAATGAGCAGTTCTTC. It is translated as CASSFGGTATPNEQFF.

The V and J genes are TRBV5-6 and TRBJ1-5; 7 nucleotides agree with TRBD1. CDR3 length: 18 residues. The germline CDR1 and CDR2 sequences are SGHDT and YYEEEE. V dropped 2 bases and J dropped 0; count of bases not matched to a gene: 11. In DNA, the CDR3 is TGTGCCAGCAGCTTAACGGGGGACAGCCATTATAGCAATCAGCCCCAGCATTTT. Its translation: CASSLTGDSHYSNQPQHF. The full variable domain, completed using reference TRBV5-6 and TRBJ1-5, is DAGVTQSPTHLIKTRGQQVTLRCSPKSGHDTVSWYQQALGQGPQFIFQYYEEEERQRGNFPDRFSGHQFPNYSSELNVNALLLGDSALYLCASSLTGDSHYSNQPQHFGDGTRLSIL.

V and J are TRBV7-8 and TRBJ2-1; D remains unclear. There are 13 residues in the CDR3. Germline CDR1 reads SGHVS; CDR2 reads FQNEAQ. With 2 bases removed from V and 4 bases from J, the gap between germline ends came to 6 bases. For the CDR3, the DNA is TGTGCCAGCAGCTTAACAGAATACAATGAGCAGTTCTTC. It translates to CASSLTEYNEQFF.

This clone has just a few counts. The chain uses TRBV6-6 and TRBJ1-1; tentatively, D is TRBD1 (6 bases). Germline CDR1 MNHNY, CDR2 SVGAGI (reference sequence). This CDR3 has 15 residues. The V gene lost 6 bases and the J gene lost 7 bases, with 21 bases spanning the gap. The CDR3 DNA sequence: TGTGCCAGCAGCCGTAATATGGGACACAGGATTGAAGCTTTCTTT. It yields the protein CASSRNMGHRIEAFF.